These 30 T cell receptor beta chains share one sample of origin, sequenced in a study of tumor-infiltrating lymphocytes in primary liver carcinoma (dated by TCRdb to 2015 to 2018). TCRdb shows the sequencer as Illumina HiSeq 2500. Using a constant-region primer and ProtoScript II reverse transcriptase, TCRbeta-specific cDNA was reverse-transcribed from roughly 500 ng total RNA. The TCRbeta libraries were prepared through three rounds of nested multiplex PCR following a slightly modified ARM-PCR procedure. The first two PCR rounds used multiplex TRBV1-TRBV30 forward primers with a Cbeta reverse primer, each for roughly 10 cycles. TCRdb passed the public sequencing reads through fastp at Q25 and MiXCR, retaining productive beta sequences. For every CDR3 protein sequence, its rows merge into one entry that carries the most common genes and DNA. The sample contains nearly 200,000 distinct CDR3 sequences, about 65% of them found a single time. The ten largest account for around 7.1% of the sample.

TRIzol reagent was used to extract blood RNA from unsorted whole blood, while the DNeasy Blood & Tissue kit provided the germline DNA. The specimen was peripheral blood. All receptors come from a woman aged 55-70 years with primary liver carcinoma and hepatitis B virus infection.

This clonotype was seen many times. The gene calls are TRBV29-1 and TRBJ1-1; D perhaps matches TRBD1 (6 bases). The CDR3 is 17 residues long. V dropped 7 bases and J dropped 2 bases, with 26 bases sitting between them. Germline V gene sequence: CDR1 SQVTM, CDR2 ANQGSEA. The CDR3 sequence is CSAQQQGTWWGNTEAFF. CDR3 coding DNA: TGCAGCGCTCAGCAACAGGGCACGTGGTGGGGAAACACTGAAGCTTTCTTT.

With respect to this clonotype: Being one base from a much bigger clone, this may be a read error. V gene TRBV6-1 combines with J gene TRBJ1-5; weak D call: TRBD1 (6 bases). The CDR3 is 15 amino acids. Germline V gene lookup returns CDR1 MNHNS and CDR2 SASEGT. The CDR3 protein is CASREGVGAEQPQHF. The DNA for the CDR3 is TGTGCCAGCAGAGAAGGGGTGGGGGCGGAACAGCCCCAGCATTTT.

A note on this clonotype: A clone one base away is much larger, so this may be a read error. The chain is built from TRBV5-6 and TRBJ2-3; TRBD2 matches at 7 bases. Germline V gene sequence: CDR1 SGHDT, CDR2 YYEEEE. This CDR3 is 16 amino acids long. CDR3 bases: TGTGGCAGCAGCTTGGTTGCGGGAGCCCGCACAGATACGCAGTATTTT. This codes for CGSSLVAGARTDTQYF.

Note on this clonotype: Because the CDR3 is missing its conserved closing phenylalanine or tryptophan, this is likely a read error. The chain's CDR3 is CSIEDLEGYTL. In DNA, the CDR3 is TGCAGCATTGAAGATCTCGAAGGCTACACCTTA. The chain is built from TRBV29-1 and TRBJ1-2, with D unresolved. The germline CDR1 and CDR2 sequences are SQVTM and ANQGSEA. This CDR3 region has 11 residues.

Concerning this clonotype itself: A junction boundary mismatches the germline segment, possibly from a read error. This chain links TRBV4-1 with TRBJ2-1; D possibly corresponds to TRBD1 (6 bases). The CDR3 runs to 17 residues. CDR1 and CDR2 (germline): MGHRA, YSYEKL. CDR3 sequence: CASSQNRVNMIYNEPFF. Here the CDR3 DNA reads TGCGCCAGCAGCCAAAACAGGGTAAATATGATCTACAATGAGCCGTTCTTC.

This clonotype was recorded at least ten times. The chain uses TRBV11-3 and TRBJ2-7; D tentatively reads TRBD1 or TRBD2 (5 bases each). This CDR3 spans 14 amino acids. Germline CDR1 reads SGHNT; CDR2 reads YENEEA. V lost 5 bases and J lost 7, with 18 bases in between. CDR3: CASSRSGGAGEQYF. The CDR3, as DNA: TGTGCCAGCAGCCGATCTGGGGGAGCTGGGGAGCAGTACTTC.

The chain combines TRBV11-2 with TRBJ2-5; D uncertain. Trimming cost V 10 bases and J 1 base, with 13 bases left between them. From germline, CDR1 is SGHAT and CDR2 FQNNGV. CDR3 length: 13 residues. The DNA for the CDR3 is TGTGCCAACAGATTATCGCCCCAAGAGACCCAGTACTTC. It codes for CANRLSPQETQYF. Together with reference TRBV11-2 and TRBJ2-5, the CDR3 gives the full variable domain: EAGVAQSPRYKIIEKRQSVAFWCNPISGHATLYWYQQILGQGPKLLIQFQNNGVVDDSQLPKDRFSAERLKGVDSTLKIQPAKLEDSAVYLCANRLSPQETQYFGPGTRLLVL.

As regards this clonotype: A much larger clone differs from this one at a single base, so this may be a read error. The chain has TRBV11-2 and TRBJ2-7, with 11 bases identical to TRBD1. Germline lookup yields CDR1 SGHAT and CDR2 FQNNGV. The CDR3 is 17 amino acids. V was pared by 7 bases and J by 4 bases, with 15 bases of the junction left unmatched. The DNA of the CDR3 is TGTGCCAGCAACTGGAACGCGGGACAGGGGGGCCGTTACGAGCAGTACTTC. Amino acid sequence: CASNWNAGQGGRYEQYF. Full variable domain (missing parts from reference TRBV11-2 and TRBJ2-7): EAGVAQSPRYKIIEKRQSVAFWCNPISGHATLYWYQQILGQGPKLLIQFQNNGVVDDSQLPKDRFSAERLKGVDSTLKIQPAKLEDSAVYLCASNWNAGQGGRYEQYFGPGTRLTVT.

Comment on this clonotype: Just one base apart from a much larger clone, this may be a read error. V is TRBV29-1 and J is TRBJ1-2; D remains unclear. The CDR3 extends over 10 amino acids. Germline V gene lookup returns CDR1 SQVTM and CDR2 ANQGSEA. V was trimmed by 4 bases and J by 10 bases, leaving 10 bases between them. CDR3 DNA: TGCAGCGTTGTCAGCGAAGACTACACCTTC. Its translation: CSVVSEDYTF.

This clonotype has at least ten counts. This chain connects TRBV29-1 to TRBJ2-7; D remains ambiguous. Between the trimmed V and J ends, which lost 4 bases and 0 bases, there was a span of 7 bases. From germline, CDR1 is SQVTM and CDR2 ANQGSEA. The CDR3 loop spans 12 amino acids. The CDR3 DNA reads TGCAGCGTTGGGGTCACCTCCTACGAGCAGTACTTC. Its translation: CSVGVTSYEQYF.

The chain combines TRBV29-1 with TRBJ2-7; TRBD1 aligns across 9 bases. Germline lookup yields CDR1 SQVTM and CDR2 ANQGSEA. The length of the CDR3 is 15 residues. V shed 4 bases and J 0 bases; nucleotides not matched to a gene: 7. CDR3 residues: CSVVGGTGFSYEQYF. DNA for the CDR3: TGCAGCGTTGTTGGGGGGACAGGGTTCTCCTACGAGCAGTACTTC.

About this clonotype itself: This clone may be a read error of a much larger clone one base away. The chain recombines TRBV5-1 with TRBJ2-3; TRBD2 matches 11 bases. The CDR3 sequence is 15 residues long. Germline-derived CDR1 and CDR2 are SGHRS and YFSETQ. The CDR3 loop reads CASSPTSGIIDTHYF. The CDR3 DNA reads as TGCGCCAGCAGCCCGACTAGCGGGATCATCGATACGCACTATTTT.

A few counts support this clonotype. The gene calls are TRBV6-2 or TRBV6-3 and TRBJ2-7, with D possibly TRBD1 on 5 matching bases. The ends were cut back, 0 bases at V and 2 bases at J, with 14 bases in the middle. The CDR3 has 16 amino acids. CDR1 and CDR2 from the germline V gene are MNHEY and SVGEGT. This CDR3 is CASSYSHRRGTYEQYF. The CDR3 DNA reads TGTGCCAGCAGTTACTCGCACAGGCGAGGAACCTACGAGCAGTACTTC.

This clonotype turned up a few times. A clone one base away is much larger, so this may be a read error. The V and J genes are TRBV11-2 and TRBJ2-6; D tentatively reads TRBD1 or TRBD2 (5 bases each). Per germline, CDR1 SGHAT and CDR2 FQNNGV. The CDR3 extends over 18 amino acids. Here the CDR3 DNA reads TGTGCCAGCAGCTTACCTCCCGGTGGGGGAGTTGGGGCCAACATCCTGACTTTC. It is translated as CASSLPPGGGVGANILTF.

With respect to this clonotype: A much larger clone differs by one base, so this may be a read error. This sequence joins TRBV7-8 and TRBJ2-5; TRBD2 matches at 8 bases. J lost 6 bases, V lost 7 bases, and 7 bases had no gene match. CDR1 is SGHVS and CDR2 is FQNEAQ in the germline V gene. CDR3 size: 13 residues. This chain's CDR3 is CASMIGLAKTQYF. The CDR3 DNA reads as TGTGCCAGCATGATCGGACTAGCAAAGACCCAGTACTTC. Full variable domain (outside the CDR3, taken from reference TRBV7-8 and TRBJ2-5): GAGVSQSPRYKVAKRGQDVALRCDPISGHVSLFWYQQALGQGPEFLTYFQNEAQLDKSGLPSDRFFAERPEGSVSTLKIQRTQQEDSAVYLCASMIGLAKTQYFGPGTRLLVL.

The J gene is TRBJ1-4, the V gene TRBV12-3 or TRBV12-4; D uncertain. The CDR3 covers 14 residues. The V end was cut by 6 bases, the J end by 7 bases, with 15 bases between. CDR3 sequence (DNA): TGTGCCAGCAGATTAAGTGGGGTTGGTGAAAAACTGTTTTTT. This translates into CASRLSGVGEKLFF.

This clonotype was seen only once. The junction departs from the called germline gene at one end, perhaps through a read error. The chain employs TRBV11-2 and TRBJ2-7; TRBD2 matches 8 bases. CDR3 length: 13 residues. CDR1 and CDR2 (germline): SGHAT, FQNNGV. The CDR3 loop reads CASSFQPGGVQYF. The CDR3 DNA is TGTGCCAGCAGCTTTCAGCCCGGGGGGGTGCAATATTTC. The variable domain in full, completed from reference TRBV11-2 and TRBJ2-7, reads EAGVAQSPRYKIIEKRQSVAFWCNPISGHATLYWYQQILGQGPKLLIQFQNNGVVDDSQLPKDRFSAERLKGVDSTLKIQPAKLEDSAVYLCASSFQPGGVQYFGPGTRLTVT.

This clonotype was seen ten or more times. J is TRBJ2-4 and V is TRBV6-1, with D tentatively TRBD1 (5 bases). This CDR3 comprises 14 residues. CDR1 and CDR2 from the germline V gene are MNHNS and SASEGT. Trimming removed 2 bases from V and 2 bases from J, with 7 bases in between. CDR3 DNA: TGTGCCAGCAGTGAAAGGGGAACCAAAAACATTCAGTACTTC. It is translated as CASSERGTKNIQYF.

Notes on this clonotype: The junction shows a germline mismatch at one end, possibly a read error. CDR3 loop: CASSFPGQGNIGVLFF. In nucleotides, the CDR3 is TGTGCCAGCAGCTTCCCGGGACAGGGGAACATCGGGGTGCTGTTTTTT. V and J are TRBV11-2 and TRBJ2-2; 10 bases align to TRBD1. The CDR3 covers 16 residues. Germline V gives CDR1 SGHAT, CDR2 FQNNGV.

In its sample, this clonotype was seen once. One end of the junction fails to match germline, which may point to a read error. The chain joins TRBV28 to TRBJ2-1; 7 bases agree with TRBD2. Germline CDR1 is MDHEN and CDR2 is SYDVKM. This CDR3 is 17 amino acids long. The CDR3 region is CACSLFAVSGAYNEQFF. For the CDR3, the DNA is TGTGCCTGCAGTTTATTTGCTGTCAGCGGGGCTTACAATGAGCAGTTCTTC.

This clonotype was counted only a few times. This chain links TRBV6-1 with TRBJ2-3; the match to TRBD2 covers 11 bases. The germline V gene encodes CDR1 MNHNS and CDR2 SASEGT. The CDR3 runs 15 residues. The ends lost 3 bases at V and 3 bases at J; junction bases unmatched: 2. CDR3 sequence reads: CASSDSGRATDTQYF. The CDR3 bases are TGTGCCAGCAGTGATAGCGGGAGGGCTACAGATACGCAGTATTTT.

Concerning this clonotype: This may be a read error: a much more frequent sequence differs by one nucleotide. The chain links TRBV4-2 to TRBJ1-2; possible D gene TRBD1, 6 bases. CDR1 and CDR2 (germline): LGHNA, YNFKEQ. The CDR3 is made up of 16 amino acids. The CDR3 nucleotides are TGTGCCAGCAGCCAAGATTTGGGGGCAGGTGGGCTTGGCTGCACCTTC. It codes for CASSQDLGAGGLGCTF.

The V call is TRBV6-2 or TRBV6-3, the J call TRBJ2-1, with 7 bases identical to TRBD2. The J segment lost 1 base and the V segment lost 3 bases, leaving 9 bases of the junction unmatched. CDR1 and CDR2 from the germline V gene are MNHEY and SVGEGT. CDR3 length equals 17 residues. As DNA, the CDR3 is TGTGCCAGCAGTTATGCTGTTGGCGGGAGTTCCTACAATGAGCAGTTCTTC. Amino acid sequence: CASSYAVGGSSYNEQFF.

Ten or more counts support this clonotype. The rearrangement links TRBV6-2 or TRBV6-3 to TRBJ2-5, with D perhaps matching TRBD1 (6 bases). The V gene's germline CDR1 is MNHEY and CDR2 SVGEGT. The CDR3 sequence is 14 residues long. V lost 6 bases, J lost 2 bases, and 13 bases lay in between. The CDR3 region has the DNA TGTGCCAGCAGCCCAGGGGAGCGGCAAGAGACCCAGTACTTC. Its translation is CASSPGERQETQYF.

With regard to this clonotype: Compared with germline, one end of the junction differs, possibly owing to a read error. The chain uses TRBV11-2 and TRBJ2-3, with TRBD2 identical over 8 bases. The CDR3 sequence is 14 residues long. The germline CDR1 and CDR2 sequences are SGHAT and FQNNGV. The DNA for the CDR3 is TGTGCCAGCAGCAAGGGACCAGCGGGAGATGCGCAGTATTTT. It encodes CASSKGPAGDAQYF.

In the case of this clonotype: The junction does not match germline at one end; this may be a read error. The chain carries TRBV11-2 and TRBJ2-5; unclear D gene. Germline V gives CDR1 SGHAT, CDR2 FQNNGV. The CDR3 contains 16 residues. The CDR3 DNA reads TGTGCCAGCGGCTTAGTGCCCCGGGTGCCCCAAGAGACCCAGTACTTC. This encodes CASGLVPRVPQETQYF.

This rearrangement joins TRBV14 to TRBJ2-7; D ambiguous. The CDR3 totals 16 residues. Germline assignment: CDR1 SGHDN and CDR2 FVKESK. The V gene lost 6 bases and the J gene lost 2 bases, with 20 bases spanning the gap. CDR3 sequence reads: CASRPRSRTRPYEQYF. In DNA, the CDR3 is TGTGCCAGCAGACCTCGAAGTAGGACCCGACCCTACGAGCAGTACTTC.

Note on this clonotype: Given a much more abundant clone one base away, this may be a read error. The chain uses TRBV5-5 and TRBJ2-5, with D perhaps matching TRBD1 (8 bases). CDR1 SGHKS and CDR2 YYEKEE come from the germline V gene (reference sequence). The V gene lost 7 bases and the J gene lost 2 bases, with 15 bases spanning the gap. CDR3 length: 14 amino acids. The CDR3 sequence is CASGGGQAQETQYF. CDR3 sequence (DNA): TGTGCCAGCGGCGGGGGACAGGCACAAGAGACCCAGTACTTC.

As to this clonotype: A much more abundant neighbour one base away suggests this may be a read error. The chain is built from TRBV5-6 and TRBJ2-5; TRBD2 matches 7 bases. The CDR3 has 15 residues. The germline V gene has CDR1 SGHDT and CDR2 YYEEEE. J lost 5 bases, V lost 2 bases, and 9 bases had no gene match. The DNA for the CDR3 is TGTGCCAGCAGCTTCAGCCGCGGGAGACGGGAGACCCAGTACTTC. It encodes CASSFSRGRRETQYF.

In its sample, this clonotype was seen a few times. V and J are TRBV12-3 or TRBV12-4 and TRBJ2-1; 10 bases match TRBD2. The V gene end was trimmed by 2 bases and the J gene end by 8 bases; junction bases not matched to a gene: 6. The CDR3 loop spans 15 amino acids. DNA for the CDR3: TGTGCCAGCAGTTTACAAGCGGGAGGGCCTCATGAGCAGTTCTTC. Protein: CASSLQAGGPHEQFF.